This TCR beta chain is drawn from a study of early T cells in non-severe SARS-CoV-2 infection. Germline CDR1 MNHEY, CDR2 SVGEGT. V lost 5 bases to trimming and J lost 8 bases, with 15 bases between them. This CDR3 is built from 13 residues. Tagging with unique molecular identifiers was applied to individual cDNA molecules. TCRdb ran MiXCR on the 5' RACE reads and lists one entry per CDR3 protein. This sample yields 65,000 to 95,000 distinct CDR3 sequences, of which about 5% are seen a single time; roughly 6.6% belongs to the top ten. This clonotype occurred a few times. The material sequenced was whole blood, taken at baseline. The TCR comes from an adult who was a healthcare worker with PCR-confirmed SARS-CoV-2 infection or an uninfected control (not recorded which). This chain links TRBV6-2 or TRBV6-3 with TRBJ1-2; D is possibly TRBD1 (6 bases). This CDR3 is CASSKRGAGGYTF. The CDR3 nucleotides are TGTGCCAGCAGTAAGAGGGGGGCAGGAGGCTACACCTTC.